Listed here are 30 T cell receptor beta chains from one sample, sequenced in a study of blood T cells in healthy people across ages. The use of a sample-barcoded 5' primer and a J-beta primer mix characterized a second PCR of about 7 to 12 cycles. TCRdb analysed the 5' RACE reads with MiXCR anew, one entry per CDR3 protein. The sample carries 650,000 to 700,000 distinct CDR3 sequences, about 30% recorded once. Sequencing was performed on blood. These TCRs come from a woman older than 75 in good health.

This clonotype has a count of ten or more. The chain links TRBV9 to TRBJ2-3; possibly TRBD2 for D (7 bases). V was trimmed by 0 bases and J by 3 bases, leaving 17 bases between them. The CDR3 runs 17 residues. The germline gives CDR1 SGDLS, CDR2 YYNGEE. CDR3 in amino acids: CASSVAPGRGGTDTQYF. The CDR3 DNA reads TGTGCCAGCAGCGTAGCCCCAGGGAGGGGGGGTACAGATACGCAGTATTTT.

This clonotype was counted at least ten times. V gene TRBV6-5 combines with J gene TRBJ2-7, with D hard to call. The germline CDR1 and CDR2 sequences are MNHEY and SVGAGI. Trimming took off 0 bases at V and 4 bases at J, with 7 bases between the two ends. CDR3 size: 13 residues. In nucleotides, the CDR3 is TGTGCCAGCAGTTACTCGTCCGAATACGAGCAGTACTTC. Translated: CASSYSSEYEQYF.

This clonotype came up a few times. This sequence joins TRBV7-8 and TRBJ1-2, with D unresolved. This CDR3 spans 15 amino acids. Trimming cost V 1 base and J 0 bases, with 9 bases left between them. The germline gives CDR1 SGHVS, CDR2 FQNEAQ. Written as DNA, the CDR3 is TGTGCCAGCAGCTTAGAATGGGGAGCTAACTATGGCTACACCTTC. Translating it yields CASSLEWGANYGYTF.

V and J are TRBV2 and TRBJ2-1; D unclear. The CDR3 sequence is 12 residues long. Germline V CDR1 and CDR2: SNHLY, FYNNEI. The V end lost 9 bases, the J end lost 4 bases, and 10 bases lay between the germline ends. The CDR3 sequence is CASLRLYNEQFF. The CDR3 nucleotides read TGTGCCAGTCTGCGGCTATACAATGAGCAGTTCTTC.

This clonotype was counted many times. The chain employs TRBV20-1 and TRBJ2-3, with 12 bases identical to TRBD1. Trimming removed 6 bases from V and 4 bases from J; junction bases left unmatched: 14. CDR1 DFQATT and CDR2 SNEGSKA come from the germline V gene (reference sequence). The CDR3 loop spans 17 amino acids. DNA for the CDR3: TGCAGTGCGCGCCGGGACAGGGGGCATCTAGATGCAGATACGCAGTATTTT. Protein product: CSARRDRGHLDADTQYF.

The chain recombines TRBV4-1 with TRBJ1-2, with a weak D call TRBD1 (6 bases). Germline CDR1 is MGHRA and CDR2 is YSYEKL. Trimming took off 4 bases at V and 3 bases at J, with 15 bases between the two ends. The CDR3 consists of 15 residues. The CDR3 here is CASSLETGPDYGYTF. In DNA form, the CDR3 reads TGCGCCAGCAGCCTTGAGACAGGTCCAGACTATGGCTACACCTTC.

Details on this clonotype: This may be a read error: a much more frequent sequence differs by one nucleotide. The genes are TRBV30 and TRBJ2-5; 7 bases line up with TRBD1. The CDR3 runs 15 residues. Germline loops: CDR1 GTSNPN, CDR2 SVGIG (reference sequence). With V trimmed by 3 bases and J by 0 bases, 7 bases remained unmatched. The CDR3 is CAWSPGQLHQETQYF. The CDR3 DNA follows: TGTGCCTGGAGCCCGGGACAGCTACACCAAGAGACCCAGTACTTC. The entire variable domain, with the rest obtained from reference TRBV30 and TRBJ2-5, is as follows: SQTIHQWPATLVQPVGSPLSLECTVEGTSNPNLYWYRQAAGRGLQLLFYSVGIGQISSEVPQNLSASRPQDRQFILSSKKLLLSDSGFYLCAWSPGQLHQETQYFGPGTRLLVL.

This clonotype was observed many times. The rearrangement uses TRBV7-9 and TRBJ2-6; TRBD1 might be the D (5 bases). CDR3 length equals 17 residues. V was clipped by 5 bases and J by 5 bases, with 19 bases between them. Germline V gene sequence: CDR1 SEHNR, CDR2 FQNEAQ (reference sequence). The CDR3 loop is CASSRQSEASRANVLTF. CDR3 nucleotides: TGTGCCAGCAGCCGACAGAGTGAGGCATCTAGGGCCAACGTCCTGACTTTC.

This clonotype was picked up many times. This sequence joins TRBV30 and TRBJ2-1; no clear D gene. Germline V gene data show CDR1 as GTSNPN and CDR2 as SVGIG (reference sequence). The CDR3 covers 16 residues. The V end lost 2 bases, the J end lost 0 bases, and 14 bases lay between the germline ends. The CDR3: CAWSWYSISSYNEQFF. CDR3 nucleotide sequence: TGTGCCTGGAGTTGGTACAGCATTAGCTCCTACAATGAGCAGTTCTTC.

This clonotype was seen a single time. This chain links TRBV15 with TRBJ2-3; 8 bases fit TRBD2. CDR3 length equals 14 residues. With 8 bases clipped from V and 5 bases from J, the junction kept 9 bases outside the gene matches. CDR1 LNHNV and CDR2 YYDKDF come from the germline V gene (reference sequence). CDR3 sequence reads: CATGERELIDTQYF. The CDR3 DNA reads TGTGCCACCGGCGAGCGGGAGCTGATAGATACGCAGTATTTT.

This clonotype came up many times. V is TRBV11-2 and J is TRBJ1-6; maybe TRBD1 (6 bases). Trimming took 2 bases from V and 8 from J, leaving 7 bases between them. CDR3 length equals 13 residues. Germline V gene data show CDR1 as SGHAT and CDR2 as FQNNGV. DNA of the CDR3: TGTGCCAGCAGCTTAAAGGGGGATTCACCCCTCCACTTT. It codes for CASSLKGDSPLHF.

This clonotype has just a few counts. The rearrangement links TRBV7-6 to TRBJ1-4; maybe TRBD1 (6 bases). The length of the CDR3 is 17 residues. Germline V gene sequence: CDR1 SGHVS, CDR2 FNYEAQ. The V end was cut by 0 bases, the J end by 2 bases, with 13 bases between. The CDR3 bases are TGTGCCAGCAGCTTAGCGCTGGGGGCCGAGACTAATGAAAAACTGTTTTTT. Translating it yields CASSLALGAETNEKLFF.

The J gene is TRBJ2-7, the V gene TRBV29-1, with 8 positions matching TRBD2. Germline V gene sequence: CDR1 SQVTM, CDR2 ANQGSEA. The CDR3 has 12 residues. Trimming removed 5 bases from V and 6 bases from J; junction bases left unmatched: 6. CDR3 DNA: TGCAGCGTTCAGCGGGAGCCTGGCGAGCAGTACTTC. This sequence encodes CSVQREPGEQYF.

As to this clonotype: Possible read error: a much larger clone is one base away. V is TRBV12-3 or TRBV12-4 and J is TRBJ2-4; 8 positions agree with TRBD1. There are 14 residues in the CDR3. With 6 bases clipped from V and 13 bases from J, the junction kept 14 bases outside the gene matches. CDR3 in amino acids: CASRFGQGRSVQYF. The CDR3 nucleotides read TGTGCCAGCAGGTTCGGACAGGGAAGGAGTGTGCAGTACTTC.

The chain combines TRBV7-2 with TRBJ2-1; possible D gene TRBD2, 5 bases. V was pared by 5 bases and J by 8 bases, with 10 bases between. Germline values: CDR1 SGHTA, CDR2 FQGNSA. This CDR3 spans 12 amino acids. The CDR3 nucleotides read TGTGCCAGCAGCCCACGGGGTTATGAGCAGTTCTTC. Its translation is CASSPRGYEQFF.

As to this clonotype: This clone may be a read error of a much larger clone one base away. This chain connects TRBV30 to TRBJ2-1; 9 bases match TRBD2. Germline assignment: CDR1 GTSNPN and CDR2 SVGIG (reference sequence). The CDR3 loop spans 14 amino acids. Trimming at V came to 3 bases and at J to 6 bases, leaving 6 bases not matched to a gene. CDR3 loop: CAWSRLAAANEQFF. In DNA form, the CDR3 reads TGTGCCTGGAGCCGACTAGCGGCGGCCAATGAGCAGTTCTTC.

This clonotype was picked up many times. V is TRBV2 and J is TRBJ2-5; 10 nucleotides line up with TRBD1. CDR3 size: 15 residues. Germline V lookup: CDR1 SNHLY, CDR2 FYNNEI. With 8 bases clipped from V and 1 base from J, the junction kept 7 bases outside the gene matches. The DNA of the CDR3 is TGTGCCAGCTCCGGGACAGGGGTCCCCCAAGAGACCCAGTACTTC. This gives the protein CASSGTGVPQETQYF.

In this sample, this clonotype turned up many times. The chain links TRBV11-1 to TRBJ2-1; unclear D gene. The CDR3 totals 14 residues. Between the trimmed V and J ends, which lost 2 bases and 8 bases, there was a span of 13 bases. Per the germline V gene, CDR1 is SGHAT and CDR2 is FQDESV (reference sequence). CDR3 coding DNA: TGTGCCAGCAGCTTAACCCCCTCCGCGGATGAGCAGTTCTTC. Amino acids: CASSLTPSADEQFF.

This clonotype has only a few counts. The rearrangement joins TRBV20-1 to TRBJ1-1; tentative D call: TRBD1 (6 bases). The CDR3 is 12 residues long. Germline lookup yields CDR1 DFQATT and CDR2 SNEGSKA (reference sequence). The DNA of the CDR3 is TGCACCCCCAAACAGGGAGATACTGAAGCTTTCTTT. Translated: CTPKQGDTEAFF.

This clonotype is a singleton in its sample. The junction departs from germline at one end; a sequencing error may be responsible. This chain uses TRBV12-3 or TRBV12-4 with TRBJ2-3, with D maybe TRBD2 (7 bases). The CDR3 has 14 amino acids. CDR3 sequence reads: CASRTRGRGDAQYF. The CDR3 bases are TGTGCCAGCAGAACGAGGGGGAGGGGAGATGCGCAGTATTTT.

V and J are TRBV7-2 and TRBJ2-6, with D possibly matching TRBD2 (7 bases). V was pared by 5 bases and J by 4 bases, with 18 bases between. The germline V gene encodes CDR1 SGHTA and CDR2 FQGNSA. This CDR3 has 17 residues. CDR3 sequence reads: CASSRGGGSEGANVLTF. The CDR3 nucleotides read TGTGCCAGCAGCCGTGGGGGCGGGAGTGAGGGGGCCAACGTCCTGACTTTC.

This clonotype came up a few times. The chain couples TRBV2 to TRBJ1-1, with 7 nucleotides matching TRBD1. Germline values: CDR1 SNHLY, CDR2 FYNNEI. The CDR3 sequence is 14 residues long. Unmatched junction bases numbered 5, after V lost 7 bases and J lost 0 bases. The DNA for the CDR3 is TGTGCCAGCACCTCCGGGACAGTGAACACTGAAGCTTTCTTT. It translates to CASTSGTVNTEAFF. Full variable domain (missing parts from reference TRBV2 and TRBJ1-1): EPEVTQTPSHQVTQMGQEVILRCVPISNHLYFYWYRQILGQKVEFLVSFYNNEISEKSEIFDDQFSVERPDGSNFTLKIRSTKLEDSAMYFCASTSGTVNTEAFFGQGTRLTVV.

This clonotype has at least ten counts. The V and J genes are TRBV6-4 and TRBJ1-5; 10 positions agree with TRBD1. The germline V gene encodes CDR1 MRHNA and CDR2 SNTAGT. J was trimmed by 5 bases and V by 4 bases; bases with no gene match: 2. The CDR3 consists of 14 residues. CDR3 nucleotide sequence: TGTGCCAGCAGTGCCGGACAGGGGGATCAGCCCCAGCATTTT. Translated: CASSAGQGDQPQHF.

The chain combines TRBV7-8 with TRBJ2-1, with TRBD2 matching 8 bases. CDR1 and CDR2 from the germline V gene are SGHVS and FQNEAQ. Trimming cost V 1 base and J 2 bases; bases outside gene matches: 4. The CDR3 length is 16 residues. CDR3 DNA: TGTGCCAGCAGCTTAGATGGGCGGGGGGCCTACAATGAGCAGTTCTTC. Its protein is CASSLDGRGAYNEQFF.

This clonotype was counted ten times or more. The rearrangement uses TRBV7-3 and TRBJ2-6; no reliable D call. The CDR3 extends over 13 amino acids. Trimming took 5 bases from V and 4 from J, leaving 6 bases between them. Germline V CDR1 and CDR2: SGHTA, FQGTGA. The CDR3 here is CASSIRGANVLTF. CDR3 coding DNA: TGTGCCAGCAGCATTAGAGGGGCCAACGTCCTGACTTTC.

This clonotype was observed many times. The chain has TRBV5-1 and TRBJ2-1; D remains ambiguous. The germline gives CDR1 SGHRS, CDR2 YFSETQ. Trimming removed 2 bases from V and 6 bases from J, with 6 bases in between. The CDR3 has 12 residues. The CDR3 is CASSFLGNEQFF. CDR3 in DNA: TGCGCCAGCAGCTTCCTTGGCAATGAGCAGTTCTTC.

As to this clonotype: Since a much larger clone is just one base distant, this may be a read error. This sequence joins TRBV3-1 and TRBJ1-2; 8 positions match TRBD1. This CDR3 has 15 amino acids. Germline values: CDR1 LGHDT, CDR2 YNNKEL (reference sequence). J gave up 4 bases and V 4 bases, and 8 bases lay outside the gene matches. CDR3 nucleotide sequence: TGTGCCAGCAGCCCTGGACAGGGTACTCGCTATGGCTACACCTTC. This translates into CASSPGQGTRYGYTF.

At least ten counts were recorded for this clonotype. This chain joins TRBV20-1 and TRBJ2-7, with D tentatively TRBD1 (5 bases). Germline V gene data show CDR1 as DFQATT and CDR2 as SNEGSKA (reference sequence). The CDR3 runs to 15 residues. Trimming pared 1 base from V and 3 bases from J, leaving 16 bases between. CDR3 in DNA: TGCAGTGCTAGAGGGGATGTGGCAGGACACTACGAGCAGTACTTC. Translated: CSARGDVAGHYEQYF.

As regards this clonotype: This may be a read error: a much more frequent sequence differs by one nucleotide. The chain joins TRBV20-1 to TRBJ2-7; perhaps TRBD2 as D (7 bases). CDR1 is DFQATT, CDR2 SNEGSKA, per germline (reference sequence). Trimming took off 1 base at V and 5 bases at J, with 15 bases between the two ends. The CDR3 totals 14 residues. The CDR3 nucleotides read TGCAGTGCTAGAGGTTCCAGGGGAGGGGACGAGCAGTACTTC. Translating gives CSARGSRGGDEQYF.

There are many counts of this clonotype. J is TRBJ1-2 and V is TRBV6-1; 7 positions agree with TRBD1. V shed 4 bases and J 3 bases; nucleotides not matched to a gene: 11. CDR1 is MNHNS and CDR2 is SASEGT in the germline V gene. The CDR3 extends over 16 amino acids. The CDR3 DNA is TGTGCCAGCAGTGCCCGACCGACAGGGAACTACTATGGCTACACCTTC. Its translation: CASSARPTGNYYGYTF.